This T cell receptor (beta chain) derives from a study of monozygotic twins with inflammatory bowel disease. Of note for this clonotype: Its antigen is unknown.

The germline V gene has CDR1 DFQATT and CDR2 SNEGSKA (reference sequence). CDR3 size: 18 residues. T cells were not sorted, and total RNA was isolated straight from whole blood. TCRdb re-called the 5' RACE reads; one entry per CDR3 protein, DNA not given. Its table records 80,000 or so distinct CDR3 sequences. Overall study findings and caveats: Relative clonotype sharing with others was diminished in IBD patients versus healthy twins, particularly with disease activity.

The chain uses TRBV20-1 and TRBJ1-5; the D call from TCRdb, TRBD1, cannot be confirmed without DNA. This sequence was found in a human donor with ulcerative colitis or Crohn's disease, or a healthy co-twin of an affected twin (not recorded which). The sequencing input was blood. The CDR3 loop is CSARDPRGQAGARQPQHF.